The present entry profiles one TCR beta chain with its context. The antigen it recognizes is unknown. Per-nucleotide qualities are absent, and no much larger clonotype sits a single base away. The data were taken from a study of blood T cell repertoires in COVID-19 (dated by TCRdb to 2020 to 2021). Background on the whole study: Samples covering the acute and convalescent phases of COVID-19 were provided by collaborators in the United States, Italy and Spain. The prospective study material was composed of cDNA or gDNA derived from T cells, B-cell-depleted T cells, or PBMCs. Subjects who had been exposed to COVID-19, were actively infected with it, or had recovered from it provided the deeply sampled blood TCRbeta repertoires that made up the dataset. The repertoires were released in a freely available public database meant as a resource for research on the immune response to SARS-CoV-2. The samples were drawn from two sources: the first 160 participants of the ongoing ImmuneRACE study, and 1,200 or so subjects contributed by 6 global collaborators. Sample metadata almost always included a de-identified subject ID, COVID-19 status, age in years and sex. Where HLA class I and class II types were available, the types were taken from metadata supplied by the sample provider, not from assay-based typing. Overall study outcomes, separate from this receptor: Clinical and demographic metadata were provided uncurated, with the amount varying by source and participant.

The immunoSEQ Assay, a bias-controlled multiplex PCR, was used to amplify TCRbeta CDR3 regions from genomic DNA. For the original study's pipeline: Nucleated cell counts per sample were estimated from amplification of reference gene primers within the assay. To quantify the absolute abundance of each unique TCRbeta CDR3 rearrangement, sequence reads were collapsed and filtered. Productive Simpson clonality was computed per sample as the square root of Simpson's diversity index over productive rearrangements. Here the immuneACCESS table is served through TCRdb, limited to in-frame sequences with V and J called. Missing clones are a known gap in these copies; in checked studies unresolved V genes cover under half, and the rest lacks a known reason. D and trimming come from the DNA, and the V and J calls and clone size come from that table. The sample has about 160,000 clones on record, roughly four fifths of them singletons. The ten largest clones take up over 10% of the sample.

Spanning cysteine to phenylalanine, the CDR3 consists of 11 amino acids. The read is trimmed to its CDR3 DNA, 33 bases read in frame from base 1. The germline V gene supplies CDR1 SQVTM and CDR2 ANQGSEA. A second Seattle source provided samples from volunteer blood donors who had recovered from COVID-19. The collaborating institutions used their own protocols to collect whole blood in K2EDTA tubes. For TCRbeta analysis, collaborators shipped samples in one of three forms: frozen whole blood, isolated PBMCs, or DNA extracted from either of those sample types. Sequences were obtained from peripheral blood. This sequence uses TRBV29-1 and TRBJ1-3, with the D gene too uncertain to name. The source of this sequence is a man in his 70s who had recovered from COVID-19. The bases are TGCAGTGGTAGCGCAGGAAACACCATATATTTT. This gives the protein CSGSAGNTIYF.